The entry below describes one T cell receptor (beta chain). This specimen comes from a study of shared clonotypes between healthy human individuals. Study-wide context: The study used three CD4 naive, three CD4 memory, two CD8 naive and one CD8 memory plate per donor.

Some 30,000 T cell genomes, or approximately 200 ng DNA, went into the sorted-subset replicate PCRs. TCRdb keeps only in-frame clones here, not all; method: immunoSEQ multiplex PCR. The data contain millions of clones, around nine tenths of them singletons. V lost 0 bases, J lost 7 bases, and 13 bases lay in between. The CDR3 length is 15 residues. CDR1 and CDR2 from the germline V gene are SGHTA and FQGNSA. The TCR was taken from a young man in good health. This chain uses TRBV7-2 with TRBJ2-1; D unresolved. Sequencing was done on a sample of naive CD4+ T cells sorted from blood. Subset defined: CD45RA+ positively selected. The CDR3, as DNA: TGTGCCAGCAGCTTAGCGCCCGCCACGAGTAATGAGCAGTTCTTC. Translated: CASSLAPATSNEQFF.